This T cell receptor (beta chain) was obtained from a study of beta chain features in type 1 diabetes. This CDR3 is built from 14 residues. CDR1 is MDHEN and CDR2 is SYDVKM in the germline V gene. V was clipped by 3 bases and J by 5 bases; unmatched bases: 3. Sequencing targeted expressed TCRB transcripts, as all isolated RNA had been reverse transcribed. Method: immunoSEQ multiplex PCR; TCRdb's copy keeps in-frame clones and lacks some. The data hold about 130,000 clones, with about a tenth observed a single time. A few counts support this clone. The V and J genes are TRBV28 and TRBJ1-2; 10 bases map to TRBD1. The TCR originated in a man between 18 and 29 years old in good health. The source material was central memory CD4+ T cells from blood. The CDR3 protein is CASSLGTGAYGYTF. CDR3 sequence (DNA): TGTGCCAGCAGTTTGGGGACAGGGGCATATGGCTACACCTTC.